This T cell receptor beta chain was obtained from a study of cytomegalovirus exposure and HLA in healthy donors. As for the study in general: A preliminary data release comprised 80 million to 95 million unique TCRs obtained from HLA-typed donors. Study-wide results and caveats: Earlier findings revealed that most TCR beta V segments proved productive either about 87% or about 30% of the time. In a later analysis, common viral pathogens appeared linked to several of the most significant clusters.

Of note for this clone: Its antigen remains unidentified.

The CDR3 loop spans 15 amino acids. Trimming removed 0 bases from V and 3 bases from J; junction bases left unmatched: 6. Germline values: CDR1 SGDLS, CDR2 YYNGEE. Primers for the PCR totalled 60 Vbeta and 13 Jbeta. Profiling relied on immunoSEQ multiplex PCR, and the TCRdb table lists in-frame clones only, not all of them. This table has approximately 150,000 clones, 80% appearing once. This sequence joins TRBV9 and TRBJ2-7; 7 positions agree with TRBD2. Material: PBMCs. The clonotype comes from a man aged 40-50 years in good health and CMV-seronegative. For the CDR3, the DNA is TGTGCCAGCAGCGTAGAAGCGGGGTCCCGCTACGAGCAGTACTTC. Its protein product is CASSVEAGSRYEQYF. Based on the CDR3 plus reference TRBV9 and TRBJ2-7, the full variable domain is DSGVTQTPKHLITATGQRVTLRCSPRSGDLSVYWYQQSLDQGLQFLIQYYNGEERAKGNILERFSAQQFPDLHSELNLSSLELGDSALYFCASSVEAGSRYEQYFGPGTRLTVT.